The T cell receptor (beta chain) described here comes from a study of Ad26.COV2.S vaccination and SARS-CoV-2 variants. Study in general: Ad26.COV2.S shots went into the muscle once or twice, 56 days apart.

The treatment here: around 19 received Ad26.COV2.S at low or high dose, single or two shots; roughly 5 received placebo; per-sample allocation not given. The samples date from day 63 after the first vaccine or placebo injection. This person who donated was an adult of 18-55 years in Boston. The CDR3 covers 14 residues. Germline-derived CDR1 and CDR2 are ENHRY and SYGVKD. The J segment lost 4 bases and the V segment lost 9 bases, leaving 7 bases of the junction unmatched. Profiling relied on immunoSEQ multiplex PCR, and the TCRdb table lists in-frame clones only, not all of them. In the table there are fewer than 600,000 clones, nearly 90% of which are singletons.

The rearrangement uses TRBV10-3 and TRBJ1-2; 11 nucleotides align to TRBD1. Source: peripheral blood, taken in a trial of Ad26.COV2.S vaccine versus placebo. This TCR derives from a person between 18 and 65 years old who received the Ad26.COV2.S COVID-19 vaccine or a placebo. The CDR3, as DNA: TGTGCCATTTCGGCAGGGACAGGGGGCTATGGCTACACCTTC. Amino acid sequence: CAISAGTGGYGYTF.